The 10 T cell receptor beta chains below all came from one sample that was sequenced in a study of breast tumors, draining lymph nodes, adjacent tissues. TCRdb analysed the multiplex PCR reads with MiXCR anew, one entry per CDR3 protein. The profile shows hundreds of thousands of distinct CDR3 sequences, about 32% of them singletons. Samples came from axillary lymph nodes draining the breast cancer. The sample taken for sequencing was axillary lymph node tissue. These receptors originate from a female donor with breast cancer. Some clones in this sample may be carry-over from other donors' samples.

This clonotype was counted only a few times. One end of the junction does not line up with germline, which may come from a read error. The chain recombines TRBV6-6 with TRBJ2-3, with TRBD2 identical over 7 bases. Germline values: CDR1 MNHNY, CDR2 SVGAGI (reference sequence). This CDR3 has 18 residues. DNA of the CDR3: TGTGCCAGCAGTCACTCGAGTGCTAGCGGTGCTAGCACAGATACGCAGTATTTT. Translating gives CASSHSSASGASTDTQYF.

This clonotype was seen at least ten times. The chain couples TRBV6-1 to TRBJ1-2; 7 nucleotides align to TRBD1. The trim removed 4 bases at V and 3 bases at J, leaving 5 bases unmatched. The CDR3 loop spans 14 amino acids. CDR1 is MNHNS, CDR2 SASEGT, per germline. The CDR3 bases are TGTGCCAGCAGTGTGAGACAGGGCGACTATGGCTACACCTTC. Amino acid sequence: CASSVRQGDYGYTF.

This chain uses TRBV5-1 with TRBJ2-2, with 13 bases lining up with TRBD2. This CDR3 contains 17 residues. J lost 4 bases, V lost 7 bases, and 10 bases had no gene match. Looked up from germline, CDR1 is SGHRS and CDR2 is YFSETQ. Here the CDR3 reads CASGIRTSGSTTGELFF. The CDR3 DNA reads as TGCGCCAGCGGCATACGGACTAGCGGGAGCACCACCGGGGAGCTGTTTTTT.

This clonotype has at least ten counts. This chain links TRBV19 with TRBJ2-1; D might be TRBD2 (5 bases). This CDR3 has 13 amino acids. The V end lost 7 bases, the J end lost 8 bases, and 15 bases lay between the germline ends. Looked up from germline, CDR1 is LNHDA and CDR2 is SQIVND (reference sequence). Written as DNA, the CDR3 is TGTGCCAGTACAGATCGGCGGGTTGATGAGCAGTTCTTC. Encoded protein: CASTDRRVDEQFF. Drawing the rest from reference TRBV19 and TRBJ2-1, the complete variable domain is DGGITQSPKYLFRKEGQNVTLSCEQNLNHDAMYWYRQDPGQGLRLIYYSQIVNDFQKGDIAEGYSVSREKKESFPLTVTSAQKNPTAFYLCASTDRRVDEQFFGPGTRLTVL.

On this clonotype itself: The CDR3 end shows no conserved phenylalanine or tryptophan, and so a read error is likely. The limits of the CDR3 on the DNA are not certain, so only TCRdb's listed CDR3 is given. The chain has TRBV12-3 or TRBV12-4 and TRBJ2-2; the listed D gene, TRBD1, was not tested against the DNA. A total of 9 residues make up the CDR3, ends included. CDR3 sequence reads: CASRRTGGV.

The V call is TRBV12-3 or TRBV12-4, the J call TRBJ2-3; TRBD2 matches at 7 bases. With V trimmed by 5 bases and J by 0 bases, 11 bases remained unmatched. There are 17 residues in the CDR3. CDR3 sequence reads: CASSHTSSGPSTDTQYF. DNA for the CDR3: TGTGCCAGCAGTCACACTTCTAGCGGACCTAGCACAGATACGCAGTATTTT.

This clonotype was counted ten times or more. The rearrangement joins TRBV18 to TRBJ2-1; TRBD1 matches at 7 bases. V lost 11 bases, J lost 5 bases, and 6 bases stayed unmatched. CDR3 length: 12 amino acids. The V gene's germline CDR1 is KGHSH and CDR2 LQKENI. The DNA of the CDR3 is TGTGCCGGCGAGACAGGGAACAATGAGCAGTTCTTC. Residues: CAGETGNNEQFF.

This chain links TRBV9 with TRBJ2-1; 11 bases fit TRBD1. Germline assignment: CDR1 SGDLS and CDR2 YYNGEE. This CDR3 spans 16 amino acids. V shed 4 bases, J shed 2 bases, and the junction held 5 bases outside the gene matches. CDR3 DNA: TGTGCCAGCAGCCCGTCGGGACAGGGGGCCTACAATGAGCAGTTCTTC. Protein sequence: CASSPSGQGAYNEQFF. The entire variable domain, with the rest obtained from reference TRBV9 and TRBJ2-1, is as follows: DSGVTQTPKHLITATGQRVTLRCSPRSGDLSVYWYQQSLDQGLQFLIQYYNGEERAKGNILERFSAQQFPDLHSELNLSSLELGDSALYFCASSPSGQGAYNEQFFGPGTRLTVL.

The V call is TRBV28, the J call TRBJ2-7, with D possibly TRBD2 on 8 matching bases. The germline V gene has CDR1 MDHEN and CDR2 SYDVKM. The CDR3 is 15 amino acids. V was trimmed by 10 bases and J by 0 bases, leaving 19 bases between them. The CDR3 is CAIRTSRGSSYEQYF. The DNA of the CDR3 is TGTGCCATTAGGACTAGCAGGGGGAGCTCCTACGAGCAGTACTTC.

This clonotype was observed at least ten times. The chain has TRBV12-3 or TRBV12-4 and TRBJ2-3, with 8 positions matching TRBD2. The J segment lost 5 bases and the V segment lost 3 bases, leaving 4 bases of the junction unmatched. This CDR3 contains 14 residues. The CDR3 here is CASSFSAGGDTQYF. The CDR3 coding sequence is TGTGCCAGCAGTTTTAGTGCGGGAGGAGATACGCAGTATTTT.